One and the same sample provided the 23 T cell receptor beta chains below, sequenced in a study of vaccination effects on CD4 cells after COVID-19. Their cognate antigens are unknown. With about ten days of culture completed, CD4+ T cells were isolated. The method was immunoSEQ multiplex PCR; TCRdb's version includes in-frame clones alone and lacks a portion of them. The repertoire consists of about 25,000 clones, with approximately 73% occurring once and the leading ten covering 8% to 13%. The starting material was CD4+ T cells from PBMCs cultured without peptide, obtained before COVID-19 vaccination. These TCRs come from a human donor who received a COVID-19 vaccine.

The genes are TRBV5-1 and TRBJ2-2, with 8 bases fitting TRBD1. With 3 bases clipped from V and 5 bases from J, the junction kept 6 bases outside the gene matches. CDR3 length: 15 amino acids. In germline, CDR1 is SGHRS, CDR2 YFSETQ. The CDR3 region is CASSSGGFETGELFF. As DNA, the CDR3 is TGCGCCAGCAGCTCAGGGGGCTTCGAAACCGGGGAGCTGTTTTTT.

A few counts support this clone. This sequence joins TRBV5-4 and TRBJ1-2, with 8 bases aligning to TRBD1. The CDR3 has 14 residues. V trimming: 4 bases; J trimming: 8 bases; junction bases outside the gene matches: 10. Germline V gene data show CDR1 as SGHNT and CDR2 as YYREEE (reference sequence). CDR3 nucleotides: TGTGCCAGCAGCCCTGGACAGGGAACGGAAGGCTACACCTTC. This encodes CASSPGQGTEGYTF. The full variable domain, in which reference TRBV5-4 and TRBJ1-2 provide the parts outside the CDR3, is ETGVTQSPTHLIKTRGQQVTLRCSSQSGHNTVSWYQQALGQGPQFIFQYYREEENGRGNFPPRFSGLQFPNYSSELNVNALELDDSALYLCASSPGQGTEGYTFGSGTRLTVV.

The chain uses TRBV13 and TRBJ1-1; D may be TRBD1 (5 bases). This CDR3 spans 20 amino acids. Germline V gene lookup returns CDR1 PRHDT and CDR2 FYEKMQ (reference sequence). Trimming removed 1 base from V and 4 bases from J, with 28 bases in between. CDR3 sequence reads: CASSLEGWGRSAPGGTEAFF. The CDR3 bases are TGTGCCAGCAGCTTAGAGGGATGGGGGAGGTCGGCCCCCGGGGGCACTGAAGCTTTCTTT.

The rearrangement uses TRBV10-3 and TRBJ1-3; TRBD1 matches 7 bases. CDR1 is ENHRY and CDR2 is SYGVKD in the germline V gene. Trimming removed 6 bases from V and 0 bases from J; junction bases left unmatched: 8. This CDR3 is built from 16 residues. CDR3 amino acids: CAIRDDRAHSGNTIYF. The CDR3 nucleotides read TGTGCCATCAGGGATGACAGGGCCCACTCTGGAAACACCATATATTTT.

This chain connects TRBV28 to TRBJ1-2; 10 nucleotides align to TRBD1. CDR3 length equals 14 residues. Trimming removed 6 bases from V and 8 bases from J; junction bases left unmatched: 9. CDR1 is MDHEN and CDR2 is SYDVKM in the germline V gene. As DNA, the CDR3 is TGTGCCAGCAGCCGGGACAGGGGAAGATGGGGCTACACCTTC. It is translated as CASSRDRGRWGYTF.

This chain connects TRBV19 to TRBJ2-1; 11 positions agree with TRBD2. The V gene end was trimmed by 5 bases and the J gene end by 6 bases; junction bases not matched to a gene: 9. The CDR3 contains 16 residues. CDR1 and CDR2 from the germline V gene are LNHDA and SQIVND (reference sequence). In DNA, the CDR3 is TGTGCCAGTAGTGGACGGACTAGCGGGCGTGGCAATGAGCAGTTCTTC. Protein product: CASSGRTSGRGNEQFF.

The chain recombines TRBV15 with TRBJ2-1; 9 nucleotides match TRBD1. The CDR3 has 17 amino acids. V trimming: 1 base; J trimming: 6 bases; junction bases outside the gene matches: 10. Germline V gene sequence: CDR1 LNHNV, CDR2 YYDKDF (reference sequence). The CDR3 here is CATSRGSGTGYINEQFF. CDR3 DNA: TGTGCCACCAGCAGAGGCTCTGGGACAGGGTACATCAATGAGCAGTTCTTC.

The chain links TRBV2 to TRBJ2-5, with 9 bases fitting TRBD1. The V and J ends lost 11 bases and 5 bases, in that order; junction bases with no gene match: 6. This CDR3 region has 12 residues. Germline V gene sequence: CDR1 SNHLY, CDR2 FYNNEI. CDR3 sequence reads: CAVNRGRETQYF. In nucleotides, the CDR3 is TGTGCCGTAAACAGGGGGCGGGAGACCCAGTACTTC.

This clone has a handful of counts. This rearrangement joins TRBV6-5 to TRBJ2-7; 7 bases line up with TRBD1. The CDR3 covers 12 residues. V lost 8 bases to trimming and J lost 6 bases; unmatched junction nucleotides: 7. Per germline, CDR1 MNHEY and CDR2 SVGAGI. Here the CDR3 reads CASGYRGGEQYF. Written as DNA, the CDR3 is TGTGCCAGCGGATACAGGGGCGGCGAGCAGTACTTC.

J is TRBJ2-1 and V is TRBV30, with unresolved D. Between the trimmed V and J ends, which lost 4 bases and 7 bases, there was a span of 14 bases. CDR3 size: 13 residues. Germline CDR1 GTSNPN, CDR2 SVGIG (reference sequence). The CDR3 bases are TGTGCCTGGATTAAGCTAATTCCTAATGAGCAGTTCTTC. It translates to CAWIKLIPNEQFF.

This clone was seen once. The chain couples TRBV4-2 to TRBJ2-3; 14 bases are shared with TRBD2. Unmatched junction bases numbered 10, after V lost 4 bases and J lost 4 bases. This CDR3 is 18 amino acids long. The germline gives CDR1 LGHNA, CDR2 YNFKEQ. The CDR3 DNA sequence: TGTGCCAGCAGCCGAGCGCTCGGGACTAGCGGGGGTTCAGATACGCAGTATTTT. Protein product: CASSRALGTSGGSDTQYF.

The chain joins TRBV7-2 to TRBJ2-4; TRBD2 agrees at 7 bases. Germline-derived CDR1 and CDR2 are SGHTA and FQGNSA. This CDR3 is built from 14 residues. V lost 4 bases, J lost 6 bases, and 6 bases stayed unmatched. As DNA, the CDR3 is TGTGCCAGCAGCTACAGCGGGGAGGGAAACATTCAGTACTTC. Translation gives CASSYSGEGNIQYF.

V and J are TRBV25-1 and TRBJ1-4; D is unclear. The CDR3 has 14 residues. Trimming removed 4 bases from V and 0 bases from J, with 6 bases in between. Germline values: CDR1 MGHDK, CDR2 SYGVNS. CDR3 sequence: CASSAVATNEKLFF. DNA for the CDR3: TGTGCCAGCAGTGCAGTGGCAACTAATGAAAAACTGTTTTTT.

The chain has TRBV15 and TRBJ2-1, with D uncertain. Trimming removed 0 bases from V and 4 bases from J, with 10 bases in between. Germline V gives CDR1 LNHNV, CDR2 YYDKDF (reference sequence). The CDR3 has 15 amino acids. Here the CDR3 reads CATSRDRGGYNEQFF. The CDR3 DNA follows: TGTGCCACCAGCAGAGATCGCGGTGGGTACAATGAGCAGTTCTTC.

V gene TRBV5-5 combines with J gene TRBJ2-6, with D possibly TRBD1 on 5 matching bases. V lost 4 bases to trimming and J lost 0 bases, with 14 bases between them. Germline CDR1 SGHKS, CDR2 YYEKEE (reference sequence). This CDR3 comprises 17 residues. The CDR3 DNA is TGTGCCAGCAGCAGCCTCCACAGGTACTCTGGGGCCAACGTCCTGACTTTC. Translated, it gives CASSSLHRYSGANVLTF. The variable domain in full, with the rest retrieved from reference TRBV5-5 and TRBJ2-6, is DAGVTQSPTHLIKTRGQQVTLRCSPISGHKSVSWYQQVLGQGPQFIFQYYEKEERGRGNFPDRFSARQFPNYSSELNVNALLLGDSALYLCASSSLHRYSGANVLTFGAGSRLTVL.

V and J are TRBV7-8 and TRBJ1-6; no firm D call. V lost 1 base and J 7 bases, leaving 11 bases between the germline ends. This CDR3 contains 15 residues. Germline CDR1 and CDR2: SGHVS and FQNEAQ. In nucleotides, the CDR3 is TGTGCCAGCAGCTTAGTGGGATTACAGAATTCACCCCTCCACTTT. It specifies CASSLVGLQNSPLHF. The full variable domain, completed using reference TRBV7-8 and TRBJ1-6, is GAGVSQSPRYKVAKRGQDVALRCDPISGHVSLFWYQQALGQGPEFLTYFQNEAQLDKSGLPSDRFFAERPEGSVSTLKIQRTQQEDSAVYLCASSLVGLQNSPLHFGNGTRLTVT.

This chain uses TRBV11-1 with TRBJ2-5, with D perhaps given as TRBD1 or TRBD2 (5 bases each). This CDR3 has 14 residues. Germline-derived CDR1 and CDR2 are SGHAT and FQDESV (reference sequence). With 5 bases removed from V and 2 bases from J, the gap between germline ends came to 12 bases. Written as DNA, the CDR3 is TGTGCCAGCAGCCGGGACGGGAAGCAAGAGACCCAGTACTTC. As protein: CASSRDGKQETQYF.

This chain uses TRBV6-2 or TRBV6-3 with TRBJ2-7; D not resolved. V gave up 2 bases and J gave up 1 base, with 15 bases separating them. The CDR3 sequence is 16 residues long. From germline, CDR1 is MNHEY and CDR2 SVGEGT. The CDR3, as DNA: TGTGCCAGCAGTTACCCCCCGGAGAGCCAGTCCTACGAGCAGTACTTC. Its protein is CASSYPPESQSYEQYF.

The rearrangement links TRBV5-4 to TRBJ2-2; D call uncertain. This CDR3 comprises 13 residues. Germline V gene sequence: CDR1 SGHNT, CDR2 YYREEE (reference sequence). Trimming took off 2 bases at V and 0 bases at J, with 2 bases between the two ends. Written as DNA, the CDR3 is TGTGCCAGCAGCTTCCCGAACACCGGGGAGCTGTTTTTT. This codes for CASSFPNTGELFF.

The chain couples TRBV7-2 to TRBJ2-5; tentative D call: TRBD1 (6 bases). V lost 4 bases, J lost 1 base, and 7 bases lay in between. In germline, CDR1 is SGHTA, CDR2 FQGNSA. This CDR3 is 13 amino acids long. DNA for the CDR3: TGTGCCAGCAGCTACAGGGTCCAAGAGACCCAGTACTTC. This gives the protein CASSYRVQETQYF. The whole variable domain, filled in from reference TRBV7-2 and TRBJ2-5, reads GAGVSQSPSNKVTEKGKDVELRCDPISGHTALYWYRQSLGQGLEFLIYFQGNSAPDKSGLPSDRFSAERTGGSVSTLTIQRTQQEDSAVYLCASSYRVQETQYFGPGTRLLVL.

This clone was detected only a few times. The chain links TRBV6-5 to TRBJ2-7; D remains unclear. This CDR3 is built from 13 residues. Germline CDR1 and CDR2: MNHEY and SVGAGI. V shed 7 bases and J shed 6 bases, with 16 bases lying between them. The CDR3, as DNA: TGTGCCAGCAAAGTTCAGGTGTCGGGCGAGCAGTACTTC. Translation: CASKVQVSGEQYF.

The V call is TRBV19, the J call TRBJ2-7; no definite D call. This CDR3 has 13 amino acids. V lost 9 bases, J lost 7 bases, and 19 bases lay in between. From germline, CDR1 is LNHDA and CDR2 SQIVND (reference sequence). The CDR3 reads CASATALIKEQYF. CDR3 bases: TGTGCCAGCGCGACCGCCTTGATTAAGGAGCAGTACTTC.

The chain recombines TRBV9 with TRBJ2-5; TRBD1 agrees at 8 bases. Germline lookup yields CDR1 SGDLS and CDR2 YYNGEE. V dropped 4 bases and J dropped 1; count of bases not matched to a gene: 3. The CDR3 has 14 amino acids. The CDR3 here is CASSLTGAQETQYF. CDR3 in DNA: TGTGCCAGCAGCTTGACAGGGGCCCAAGAGACCCAGTACTTC.